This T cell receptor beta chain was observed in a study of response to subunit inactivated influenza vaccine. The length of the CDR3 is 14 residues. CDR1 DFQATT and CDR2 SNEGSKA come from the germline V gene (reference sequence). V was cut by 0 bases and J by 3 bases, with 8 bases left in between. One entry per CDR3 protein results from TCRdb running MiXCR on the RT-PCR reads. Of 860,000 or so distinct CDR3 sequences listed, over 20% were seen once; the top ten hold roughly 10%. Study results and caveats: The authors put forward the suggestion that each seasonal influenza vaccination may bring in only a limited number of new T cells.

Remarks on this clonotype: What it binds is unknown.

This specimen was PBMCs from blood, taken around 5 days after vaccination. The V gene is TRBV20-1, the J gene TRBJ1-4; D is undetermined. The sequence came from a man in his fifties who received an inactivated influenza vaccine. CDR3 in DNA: TGCAGTGCTAGAGATGTATCTGCTAATGAAAAACTGTTTTTT. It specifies CSARDVSANEKLFF.